The text below deals with one TCR beta chain. These data are taken from a study of blood T cell repertoires in COVID-19. Study summary: The United States, Italy and Spain provided the acute and convalescent COVID-19 samples.

In the original processing: Amplified reference gene primers provided the basis for estimating nucleated cell counts. Generated by immunoSEQ multiplex PCR, the TCRdb table keeps only in-frame clones and is missing some. The D gene and trimming were derived from the DNA, and the V and J assignments and clone size from that table. The data contain 40,000 or so clones, about 74% of them singletons. The CDR3 is 15 residues long. Per germline, CDR1 LNHNV and CDR2 YYDKDF (reference sequence). Trimming cost V 4 bases and J 5 bases; bases outside gene matches: 10. The sequenced sample consisted of peripheral blood. V gene TRBV15 combines with J gene TRBJ2-7, with 8 bases matching TRBD2. The receptor's source is a man aged 70-80 years with COVID-19, enrolled during active disease. The CDR3 reads CATSTPTREGDEQYF. The CDR3 DNA reads TGTGCCACCAGCACACCCACCCGGGAGGGGGACGAGCAGTACTTC.